Presented here are 20 T cell receptor beta chains from one specimen sequenced in a study of blood T cell repertoires in COVID-19 (dated by TCRdb to about 2020). The library was generated by the immunoSEQ multiplex PCR assay. Here the immuneACCESS table is served through TCRdb, limited to in-frame sequences with V and J called. Missing clones are a known gap in these copies; in checked studies unresolved V genes cover under half, and the rest lacks a known reason. The sample profile shows 150,000 to 200,000 clones; roughly 82% of them were found once. 11% of the sample comes from the top ten. Sequenced material: PBMCs or T cells enriched from blood (not recorded which). The receptor source for this set is a man aged 45-65 years who had recovered from COVID-19.

The rearrangement links TRBV7-8 to TRBJ2-1; no definite D call. Germline CDR1 SGHVS, CDR2 FQNEAQ. This CDR3 has 15 residues. Trimming left V 4 bases short and J 8 bases short, with 18 bases between. Here the CDR3 reads CASSSVATSIDEQFF. In DNA, the CDR3 is TGTGCCAGCAGCTCCGTCGCGACTTCCATCGATGAGCAGTTCTTC. The whole variable domain, filled in from reference TRBV7-8 and TRBJ2-1, reads GAGVSQSPRYKVAKRGQDVALRCDPISGHVSLFWYQQALGQGPEFLTYFQNEAQLDKSGLPSDRFFAERPEGSVSTLKIQRTQQEDSAVYLCASSSVATSIDEQFFGPGTRLTVL.

CDR3 bases: TGTGCCAGCATAAGGCTAGCGGGATGGAATAATGAGCAGTTCTTC. Its translation is CASIRLAGWNNEQFF. The J gene is TRBJ2-1, the V gene TRBV28; 9 nucleotides align to TRBD2. The V and J ends lost 7 bases and 7 bases, in that order; junction bases with no gene match: 11. Germline V gene lookup returns CDR1 MDHEN and CDR2 SYDVKM. The CDR3 is 15 residues long.

The chain joins TRBV7-8 to TRBJ2-2, with 11 bases that match TRBD2. The CDR3 extends over 17 amino acids. The J segment lost 5 bases and the V segment lost 5 bases, leaving 10 bases of the junction unmatched. Germline V gene data show CDR1 as SGHVS and CDR2 as FQNEAQ. CDR3 nucleotide sequence: TGTGCCAGCAGCCCCTTAGCGGGAGGGCCAAAAACCGGGGAGCTGTTTTTT. Its protein product is CASSPLAGGPKTGELFF.

The V call is TRBV7-3, the J call TRBJ2-1; D is possibly TRBD2 (6 bases). V lost 2 bases to trimming and J lost 0 bases, with 14 bases between them. CDR1 and CDR2 from the germline V gene are SGHTA and FQGTGA. There are 17 residues in the CDR3. As DNA, the CDR3 is TGTGCCAGCAGCTTAGAGCCCGGGACTTCCTCCTACAATGAGCAGTTCTTC. This gives the protein CASSLEPGTSSYNEQFF.

V is TRBV14 and J is TRBJ2-3, with D uncertain. This CDR3 contains 14 residues. Germline V CDR1 and CDR2: SGHDN, FVKESK. The V and J ends lost 0 bases and 3 bases respectively, with 7 bases between them. The CDR3 loop is CASSQDRGTDTQYF. CDR3 sequence (DNA): TGTGCCAGCAGCCAAGATAGAGGTACAGATACGCAGTATTTT.

The chain carries TRBV5-5 and TRBJ2-7; D not resolved. CDR1 and CDR2 (germline): SGHKS, YYEKEE (reference sequence). Between the trimmed V and J ends, which lost 2 bases and 3 bases, there was a span of 9 bases. This CDR3 is built from 13 residues. In DNA, the CDR3 is TGTGCCAGCAGCTTCCTGGCGGACTACGAGCAGTACTTC. Residues: CASSFLADYEQYF.

CDR3 residues: CASSLQGGSYEQYF. The CDR3 DNA reads TGTGCCAGCAGCTTACAGGGGGGCTCCTACGAGCAGTACTTC. V usage is TRBV5-4 and J usage is TRBJ2-7; 8 bases match TRBD1. Germline V CDR1 and CDR2: SGHNT, YYREEE (reference sequence). The CDR3 extends over 14 amino acids. The ends lost 2 bases at V and 0 bases at J; junction bases unmatched: 1.

V and J are TRBV4-1 and TRBJ2-7; 14 bases are shared with TRBD2. The CDR3 has 16 amino acids. Germline V lookup: CDR1 MGHRA, CDR2 YSYEKL. V lost 5 bases to trimming and J lost 6 bases; unmatched junction nucleotides: 9. This chain's CDR3 is CASSDRTSGRRSEQYF. DNA for the CDR3: TGCGCCAGCAGCGACCGGACTAGCGGGAGGAGAAGCGAGCAGTACTTC.

In its sample, this clone was seen a few times. The chain joins TRBV5-1 to TRBJ2-1; 9 bases align to TRBD2. Germline CDR1 SGHRS, CDR2 YFSETQ. V gave up 3 bases and J gave up 6 bases; unmatched junction bases: 10. The CDR3 is 16 amino acids. Here the CDR3 DNA reads TGCGCCAGCAGCTCGGTAGCGGGAGCTGGATCCAATGAGCAGTTCTTC. Its protein product is CASSSVAGAGSNEQFF.

The chain recombines TRBV7-9 with TRBJ1-5; the match to TRBD1 covers 10 bases. Germline CDR1 is SEHNR and CDR2 is FQNEAQ (reference sequence). Germline trimming cut 5 bases from V and 6 bases from J; bases unmatched to any gene: 7. This CDR3 contains 15 residues. The CDR3 DNA reads as TGTGCCAGCAGCCCCCCGGGACAGGGGCGTCAGCCCCAGCATTTT. Translation: CASSPPGQGRQPQHF.

Here the CDR3 DNA reads TGTGCCAGCAGCTTCGGCAGGCAAGAGACCCAGTACTTC. Its translation: CASSFGRQETQYF. The chain combines TRBV7-6 with TRBJ2-5; D is ambiguous. Germline values: CDR1 SGHVS, CDR2 FNYEAQ. There are 13 residues in the CDR3. V dropped 3 bases and J dropped 2 bases, with 7 bases sitting between them.

The V call is TRBV7-9, the J call TRBJ1-1; D perhaps matches TRBD1 (5 bases). Deletions cut 5 bases from V and 1 base from J, with 17 bases between. The CDR3 runs 16 residues. Germline V gives CDR1 SEHNR, CDR2 FQNEAQ (reference sequence). The CDR3 reads CASSLPPPGPNTEAFF. The CDR3 DNA reads TGTGCCAGCAGCCTCCCCCCACCAGGGCCGAACACTGAAGCTTTCTTT.

The chain is built from TRBV18 and TRBJ1-1; TRBD1 matches at 7 bases. With 3 bases clipped from V and 1 base from J, the junction kept 5 bases outside the gene matches. This CDR3 has 15 residues. Per germline, CDR1 KGHSH and CDR2 LQKENI. In DNA, the CDR3 is TGTGCCAGCTCACCCGACAGGGTAAGGAACACTGAAGCTTTCTTT. Translating it yields CASSPDRVRNTEAFF.

This clone was counted once. The V call is TRBV3-1 (or the pseudogene TRBV3-2), the J call TRBJ2-7; possible D gene TRBD1, 5 bases. V lost 2 bases and J 3 bases, leaving 8 bases between the germline ends. The CDR3 is 13 amino acids. Germline V lookup: CDR1 LGHDT, CDR2 YNNKEL (reference sequence). The CDR3 spells CASSQRGVYEQYF. Here the CDR3 DNA reads TGTGCCAGCAGCCAAAGGGGTGTCTACGAGCAGTACTTC.

The chain links TRBV5-1 to TRBJ1-3; no clear D gene. CDR3 length: 14 residues. V was cut by 0 bases and J by 2 bases, with 6 bases left in between. CDR1 and CDR2 from the germline V gene are SGHRS and YFSETQ. The CDR3 bases are TGCGCCAGCAGCTTGGGAGAGCCTGGAAACACCATATATTTT. It specifies CASSLGEPGNTIYF.

The chain employs TRBV23-1 and TRBJ2-1, with TRBD1 matching 7 bases. TRBV23-1 is assigned to the ORF class and has an uncertain function. The ends lost 6 bases at V and 2 bases at J; junction bases unmatched: 4. This CDR3 has 14 residues. Here the CDR3 reads CASSKQGTYNEQFF. In DNA, the CDR3 is TGCGCCAGCAGCAAACAGGGGACCTACAATGAGCAGTTCTTC.

This clone has a handful of counts. This chain connects TRBV6-5 to TRBJ2-1, with 8 bases identical to TRBD1. This CDR3 comprises 13 residues. Per the germline V gene, CDR1 is MNHEY and CDR2 is SVGAGI. The trim removed 10 bases at V and 5 bases at J, leaving 7 bases unmatched. The CDR3 region is CATKDRDHNEQFF. CDR3 DNA: TGTGCCACCAAGGACAGGGACCACAATGAGCAGTTCTTC.

This chain connects TRBV9 to TRBJ2-1, with 7 bases aligning to TRBD2. From germline, CDR1 is SGDLS and CDR2 YYNGEE. The V gene end was trimmed by 0 bases and the J gene end by 2 bases; junction bases not matched to a gene: 5. This CDR3 is built from 16 residues. CDR3 in amino acids: CASSVGGGRAYNEQFF. For the CDR3, the DNA is TGTGCCAGCAGCGTAGGCGGCGGGAGAGCCTACAATGAGCAGTTCTTC.

The gene calls are TRBV19 and TRBJ2-7; D ambiguous. Per the germline V gene, CDR1 is LNHDA and CDR2 is SQIVND (reference sequence). The V end lost 4 bases, the J end lost 5 bases, and 6 bases lay between the germline ends. This CDR3 spans 11 amino acids. Written as DNA, the CDR3 is TGTGCCAGTAGTACGAGAGACGAGCAGTACTTC. It encodes CASSTRDEQYF.

The genes are TRBV28 and TRBJ1-3; D ambiguous. Germline loops: CDR1 MDHEN, CDR2 SYDVKM. Trimming took 2 bases from V and 0 from J, leaving 8 bases between them. CDR3 length equals 15 residues. CDR3 sequence reads: CASSLDYGSGNTIYF. The DNA of the CDR3 is TGTGCCAGCAGTTTAGATTACGGCTCTGGAAACACCATATATTTT.